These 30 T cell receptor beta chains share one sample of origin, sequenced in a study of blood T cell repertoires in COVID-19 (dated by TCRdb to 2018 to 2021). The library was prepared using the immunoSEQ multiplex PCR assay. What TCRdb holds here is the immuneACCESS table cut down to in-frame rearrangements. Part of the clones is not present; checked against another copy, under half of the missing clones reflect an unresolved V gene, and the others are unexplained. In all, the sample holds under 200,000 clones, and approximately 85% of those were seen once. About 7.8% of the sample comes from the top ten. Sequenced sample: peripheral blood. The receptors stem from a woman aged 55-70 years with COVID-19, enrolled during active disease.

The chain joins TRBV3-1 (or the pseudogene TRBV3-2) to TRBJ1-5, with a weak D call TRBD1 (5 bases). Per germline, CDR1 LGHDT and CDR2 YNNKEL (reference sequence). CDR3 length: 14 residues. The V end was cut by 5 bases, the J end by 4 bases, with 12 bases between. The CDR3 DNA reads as TGTGCCAGCAGCGAATTAGGGGCAAATCAGCCCCAGCATTTT. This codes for CASSELGANQPQHF.

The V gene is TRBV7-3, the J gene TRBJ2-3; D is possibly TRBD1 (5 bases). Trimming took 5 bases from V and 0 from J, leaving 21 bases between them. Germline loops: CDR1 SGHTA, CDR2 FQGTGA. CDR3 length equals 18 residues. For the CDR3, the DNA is TGTGCCAGCAGCCGTCCAACTTCGGGCAGGGCCAGCACAGATACGCAGTATTTT. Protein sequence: CASSRPTSGRASTDTQYF.

CDR3 nucleotides: TGTGCCAGCCCCTATCCTAGCGGGGGGCGCACAGATACGCAGTATTTT. This sequence encodes CASPYPSGGRTDTQYF. The chain has TRBV28 and TRBJ2-3; 11 bases line up with TRBD2. The CDR3 is 16 residues long. Germline CDR1 and CDR2: MDHEN and SYDVKM. The V gene end was trimmed by 8 bases and the J gene end by 1 base; junction bases not matched to a gene: 8.

CDR3 sequence: CASSRRGTGTGELFF. CDR3 DNA sequence: TGTGCCAGCAGCAGGAGGGGAACGGGCACCGGGGAGCTGTTTTTT. The chain couples TRBV3-1 (or the pseudogene TRBV3-2) to TRBJ2-2; D is possibly TRBD2 (6 bases). Germline CDR1 and CDR2: LGHDT and YNNKEL (reference sequence). Between the trimmed V and J ends, which lost 5 bases and 4 bases, there was a span of 14 bases. The CDR3 has 15 residues.

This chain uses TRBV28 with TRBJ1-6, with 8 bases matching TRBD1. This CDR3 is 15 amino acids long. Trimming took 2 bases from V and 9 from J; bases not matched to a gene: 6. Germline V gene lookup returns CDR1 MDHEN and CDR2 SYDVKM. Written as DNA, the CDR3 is TGTGCCAGCAGTTTACGCAGGGGGCGAGTTTCACCCCTCCACTTT. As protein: CASSLRRGRVSPLHF.

The CDR3: CASSVWQYTEAFF. CDR3 DNA sequence: TGTGCCAGCAGTGTTTGGCAGTACACTGAAGCTTTCTTT. This chain uses TRBV2 with TRBJ1-1; no clear D. The V end lost 4 bases, the J end lost 3 bases, and 9 bases lay between the germline ends. CDR1 and CDR2 (germline): SNHLY, FYNNEI. CDR3 length equals 13 residues.

The CDR3 DNA reads as TGTGCCAGCAGCCAAGATGTTGGAGGCGGGGTTTCCTACGAGCAGTACTTC. Translation: CASSQDVGGGVSYEQYF. The chain joins TRBV3-1 (or the pseudogene TRBV3-2) to TRBJ2-7, with a tentative D call TRBD2 (6 bases). V gave up 0 bases and J gave up 1 base, with 16 bases separating them. This CDR3 comprises 17 residues. Per the germline V gene, CDR1 is LGHDT and CDR2 is YNNKEL (reference sequence).

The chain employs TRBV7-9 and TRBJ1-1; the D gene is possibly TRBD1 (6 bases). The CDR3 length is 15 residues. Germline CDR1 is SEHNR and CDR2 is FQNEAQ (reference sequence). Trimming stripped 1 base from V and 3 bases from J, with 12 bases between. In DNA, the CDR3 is TGTGCCAGCAGCTTAGTGGTGGGGGCTCACACTGAAGCTTTCTTT. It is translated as CASSLVVGAHTEAFF. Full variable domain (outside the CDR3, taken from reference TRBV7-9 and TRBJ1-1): DTGVSQNPRHKITKRGQNVTFRCDPISEHNRLYWYRQTLGQGPEFLTYFQNEAQLEKSRLLSDRFSAERPKGSFSTLEIQRTEQGDSAMYLCASSLVVGAHTEAFFGQGTRLTVV.

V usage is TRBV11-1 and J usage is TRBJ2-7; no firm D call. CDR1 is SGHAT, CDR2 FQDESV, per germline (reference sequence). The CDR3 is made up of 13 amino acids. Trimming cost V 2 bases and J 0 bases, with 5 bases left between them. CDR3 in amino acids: CASSLPSSYEQYF. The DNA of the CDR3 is TGTGCCAGCAGCTTACCCTCCTCCTACGAGCAGTACTTC.

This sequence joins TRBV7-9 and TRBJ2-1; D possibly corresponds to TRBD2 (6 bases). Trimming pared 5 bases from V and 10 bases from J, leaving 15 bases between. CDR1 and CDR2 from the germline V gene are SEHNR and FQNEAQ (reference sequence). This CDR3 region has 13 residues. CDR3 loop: CASSAAGPYEQFF. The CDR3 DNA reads TGTGCCAGCAGCGCGGCGGGACCCTACGAGCAGTTCTTC.

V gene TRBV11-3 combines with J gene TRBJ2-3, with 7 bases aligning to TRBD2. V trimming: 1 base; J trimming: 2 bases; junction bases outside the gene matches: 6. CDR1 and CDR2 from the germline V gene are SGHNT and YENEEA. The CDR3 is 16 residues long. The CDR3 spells CASSLGLAKSTDTQYF. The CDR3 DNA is TGTGCCAGCAGCTTAGGACTAGCCAAATCCACAGATACGCAGTATTTT.

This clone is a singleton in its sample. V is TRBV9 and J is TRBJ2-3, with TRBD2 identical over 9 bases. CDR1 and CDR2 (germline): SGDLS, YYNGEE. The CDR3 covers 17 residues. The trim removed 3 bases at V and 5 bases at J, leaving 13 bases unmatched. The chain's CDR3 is CASSAPLAGGPKDTQYF. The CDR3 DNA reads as TGTGCCAGCAGCGCCCCCTTGGCGGGGGGGCCGAAAGATACGCAGTATTTT.

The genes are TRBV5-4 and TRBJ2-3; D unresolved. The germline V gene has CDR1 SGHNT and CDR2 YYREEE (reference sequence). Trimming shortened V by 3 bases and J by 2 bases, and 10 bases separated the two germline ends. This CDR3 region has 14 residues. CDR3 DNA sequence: TGTGCCAGCAGCTACAATGGGCCCACAGATACGCAGTATTTT. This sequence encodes CASSYNGPTDTQYF.

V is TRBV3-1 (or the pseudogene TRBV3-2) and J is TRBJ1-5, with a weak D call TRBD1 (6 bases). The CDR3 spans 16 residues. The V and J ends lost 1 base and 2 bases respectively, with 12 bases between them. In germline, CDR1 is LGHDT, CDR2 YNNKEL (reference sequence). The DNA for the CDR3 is TGTGCCAGCAGCCAAGCTCCAGGGGCGCGCAATCAGCCCCAGCATTTT. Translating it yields CASSQAPGARNQPQHF.

CDR3 DNA sequence: TGTGCCAGCAGCCACCGGACCGGACAGGGACGGGGTAACACCATATATTTT. This codes for CASSHRTGQGRGNTIYF. The chain combines TRBV3-1 (or the pseudogene TRBV3-2) with TRBJ1-3, with 8 bases aligning to TRBD1. The CDR3 loop spans 17 amino acids. V was pared by 3 bases and J by 7 bases, with 14 bases of the junction left unmatched. Looked up from germline, CDR1 is LGHDT and CDR2 is YNNKEL (reference sequence).

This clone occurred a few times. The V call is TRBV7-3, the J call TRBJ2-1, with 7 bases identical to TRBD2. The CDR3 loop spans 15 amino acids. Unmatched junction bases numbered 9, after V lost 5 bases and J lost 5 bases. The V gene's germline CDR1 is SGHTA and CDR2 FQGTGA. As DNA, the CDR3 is TGTGCCAGCAGCCCGACTATCGGGGGGAACAATGAGCAGTTCTTC. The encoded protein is CASSPTIGGNNEQFF.

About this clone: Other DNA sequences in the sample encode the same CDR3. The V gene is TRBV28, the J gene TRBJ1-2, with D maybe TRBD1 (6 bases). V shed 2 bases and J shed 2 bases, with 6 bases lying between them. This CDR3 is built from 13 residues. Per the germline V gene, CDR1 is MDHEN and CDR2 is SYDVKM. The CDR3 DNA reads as TGTGCCAGCAGTTTAACAGGGAACTATGGCTACACCTTC. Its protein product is CASSLTGNYGYTF.

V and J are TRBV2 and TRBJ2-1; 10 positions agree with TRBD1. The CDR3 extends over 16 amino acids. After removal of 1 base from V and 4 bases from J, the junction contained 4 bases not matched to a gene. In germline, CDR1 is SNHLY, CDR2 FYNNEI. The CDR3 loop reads CASSEVGQGLYNEQFF. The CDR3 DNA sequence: TGTGCCAGCAGTGAAGTGGGACAGGGGCTATACAATGAGCAGTTCTTC.

CDR3 sequence (DNA): TGTGCCAGCAGCCAATCCAGGACAGGGACGACTGAAGCTTTCTTT. This gives the protein CASSQSRTGTTEAFF. The chain joins TRBV16 to TRBJ1-1, with 8 bases matching TRBD1. CDR1 is KGHSY and CDR2 is FQNENV in the germline V gene. The CDR3 runs to 15 residues. J gave up 5 bases and V 0 bases, and 5 bases lay outside the gene matches. Variable domain in full (rest from reference TRBV16 and TRBJ1-1): GEEVAQTPKHLVRGEGQKAKLYCAPIKGHSYVFWYQQVLKNEFKFLISFQNENVFDETGMPKERFSAKCLPNSPCSLEIQATKLEDSAVYFCASSQSRTGTTEAFFGQGTRLTVV.

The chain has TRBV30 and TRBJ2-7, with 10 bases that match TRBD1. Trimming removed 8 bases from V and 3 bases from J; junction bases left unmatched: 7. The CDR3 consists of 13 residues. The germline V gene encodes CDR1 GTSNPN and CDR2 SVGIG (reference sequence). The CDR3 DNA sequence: TGTGCCCGGCGGACAGGGGGAATCTACGAGCAGTACTTC. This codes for CARRTGGIYEQYF.

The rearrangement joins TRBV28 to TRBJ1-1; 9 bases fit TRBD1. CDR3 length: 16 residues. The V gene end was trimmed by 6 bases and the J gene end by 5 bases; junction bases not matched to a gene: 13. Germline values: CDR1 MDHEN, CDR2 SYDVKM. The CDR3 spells CASRPALGQGLTEAFF. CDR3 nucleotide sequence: TGTGCCAGCAGGCCAGCGTTGGGACAGGGATTAACTGAAGCTTTCTTT.

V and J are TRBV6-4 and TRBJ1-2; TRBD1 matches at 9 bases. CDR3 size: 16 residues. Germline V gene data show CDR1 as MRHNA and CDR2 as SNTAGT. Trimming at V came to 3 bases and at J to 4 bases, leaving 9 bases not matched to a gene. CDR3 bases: TGTGCCAGCAGTGAGGCCGCCGGGACAGGGAGCTATGGCTACACCTTC. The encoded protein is CASSEAAGTGSYGYTF.

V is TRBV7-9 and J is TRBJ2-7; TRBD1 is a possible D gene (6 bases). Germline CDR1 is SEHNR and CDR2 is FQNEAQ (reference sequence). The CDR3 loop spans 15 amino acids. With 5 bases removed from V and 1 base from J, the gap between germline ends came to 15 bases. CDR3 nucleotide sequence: TGTGCCAGCAGCGCCGGTAACAGGGATTCCTACGAGCAGTACTTC. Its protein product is CASSAGNRDSYEQYF.

CDR3 in DNA: TGCGCCAGCAGTGAGTCCCCACAGGGCTCCTACGAGCAGTACGTC. This codes for CASSESPQGSYEQYV. The chain recombines TRBV10-1 with TRBJ2-7, with a weak D call TRBD1 (6 bases). The CDR3 spans 15 residues. Per the germline V gene, CDR1 is WNHNN and CDR2 is SYGVQD (reference sequence). Between the trimmed V and J ends, which lost 0 bases and 0 bases, there was a span of 9 bases.

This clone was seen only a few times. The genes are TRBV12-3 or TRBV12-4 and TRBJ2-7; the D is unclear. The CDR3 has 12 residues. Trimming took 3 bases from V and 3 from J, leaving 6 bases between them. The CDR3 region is CASSLSVYEQYF. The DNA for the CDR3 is TGTGCCAGCAGTTTGTCAGTCTACGAGCAGTACTTC.

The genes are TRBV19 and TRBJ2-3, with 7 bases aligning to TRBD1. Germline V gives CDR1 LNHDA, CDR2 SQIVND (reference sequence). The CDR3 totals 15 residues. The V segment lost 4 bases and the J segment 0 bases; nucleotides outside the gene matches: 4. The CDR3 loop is CASSNTGVSTDTQYF. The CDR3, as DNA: TGTGCCAGTAGTAACACAGGGGTCAGCACAGATACGCAGTATTTT.

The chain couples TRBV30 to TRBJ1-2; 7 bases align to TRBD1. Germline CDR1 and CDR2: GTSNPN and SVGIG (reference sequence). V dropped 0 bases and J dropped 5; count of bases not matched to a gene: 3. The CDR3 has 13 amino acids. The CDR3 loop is CAWSVGQDYGYTF. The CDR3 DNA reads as TGTGCCTGGAGTGTCGGACAGGATTATGGCTACACCTTC.

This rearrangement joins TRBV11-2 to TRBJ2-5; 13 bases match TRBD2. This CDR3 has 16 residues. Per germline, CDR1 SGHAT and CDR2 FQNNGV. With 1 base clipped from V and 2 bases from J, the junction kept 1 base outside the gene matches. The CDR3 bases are TGTGCCAGCAGCTTAGGGGGACTAGCGGGACAAGAGACCCAGTACTTC. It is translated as CASSLGGLAGQETQYF.

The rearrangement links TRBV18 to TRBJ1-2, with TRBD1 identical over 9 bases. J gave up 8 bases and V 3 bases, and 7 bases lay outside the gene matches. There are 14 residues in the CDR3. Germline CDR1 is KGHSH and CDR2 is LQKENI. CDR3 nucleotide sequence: TGTGCCAGCTCACCCCCCGGGACAGGGTTCGGCTACACCTTC. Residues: CASSPPGTGFGYTF. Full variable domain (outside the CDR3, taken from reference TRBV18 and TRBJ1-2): NAGVMQNPRHLVRRRGQEARLRCSPMKGHSHVYWYRQLPEEGLKFMVYLQKENIIDESGMPKERFSAEFPKEGPSILRIQQVVRGDSAAYFCASSPPGTGFGYTFGSGTRLTVV.

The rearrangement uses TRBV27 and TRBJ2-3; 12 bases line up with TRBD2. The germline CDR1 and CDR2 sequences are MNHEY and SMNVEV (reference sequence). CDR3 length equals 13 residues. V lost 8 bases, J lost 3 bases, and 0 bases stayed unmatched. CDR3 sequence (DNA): TGTGCCAGCGGGACTAGCGGGACAGATACGCAGTATTTT. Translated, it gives CASGTSGTDTQYF.